This TCR beta chain is drawn from a study of blood T cells in healthy people across ages. Peripheral blood from each donor was collected in a volume of roughly 9.8 milliliters. Isolation per sample recovered at least 6 million PBMCs. V was shortened by 0 bases and J by 6 bases, with 11 bases between the two germline ends. The CDR3 has 14 residues. The germline CDR1 and CDR2 sequences are DFQATT and SNEGSKA (reference sequence). A sample-barcoded 5' primer and a J-beta primer mix were used in a second PCR of about 7 to 11 cycles. Tags on each cDNA molecule came from a template-switch adaptor with 12 random nucleotides. One entry per CDR3 protein results from TCRdb running MiXCR on the 5' RACE reads. The sample yields hundreds of thousands of distinct CDR3 sequences, around 49% seen once.

The specimen sequenced was blood. The sequence came from a woman aged 60 to 75 in good health. The chain couples TRBV20-1 to TRBJ1-4; D not resolved. CDR3 sequence reads: CSARDGRRDEKLFF. The DNA of the CDR3 is TGCAGTGCTAGAGATGGCAGGAGGGATGAAAAACTGTTTTTT.